This T cell receptor beta chain was found in a study of cytomegalovirus exposure and HLA in healthy donors. The ends lost 3 bases at V and 9 bases at J; junction bases unmatched: 9. Germline-derived CDR1 and CDR2 are LGHNA and YNFKEQ. The CDR3 sequence is 17 residues long. Researchers ran the PCR with 60 Vbeta and 13 Jbeta primers. Method: immunoSEQ multiplex PCR; TCRdb's copy keeps in-frame clones and lacks some. The table lists more than 100,000 clones, around 80% of them singletons. The rearrangement uses TRBV4-2 and TRBJ2-1; TRBD2 matches at 15 bases. The receptor was isolated from a man aged 50 to 60 in good health and CMV-seronegative. The sample comprised PBMCs. The CDR3 nucleotides read TGTGCCAGCAGCCAGGGACTAGCGGGGGGCCCGGTTAGTGAGCAGTTCTTC. The encoded protein is CASSQGLAGGPVSEQFF.